Reported below is one T cell receptor beta chain. Its antigen remains unidentified. This entry is derived from a study of cytomegalovirus exposure and HLA in healthy donors. Study overall: Researchers previously reported finding 90 million to 120 million unique TCR beta sequences from around 200 million T cells. Whole-study results and caveats: Compared with the roughly 670-donor mean, an Asian-associated ancestry cluster reportedly had fewer N-insertions, according to a later analysis. One variant, a missense change in DCLRE1C, was linked in a later analysis to TCR beta V- and J-gene trimming.

The CDR3 extends over 14 amino acids. The V and J ends lost 3 bases and 4 bases, in that order; junction bases with no gene match: 5. Germline CDR1 reads SGHAT; CDR2 reads FQNNGV. This cohort consisted of healthy bone marrow donors. This PCR relied on a set of 60 Vbeta primers and 13 Jbeta primers. The data were produced by immunoSEQ multiplex PCR, yet TCRdb's version contains in-frame clones alone and is incomplete. Of under 200,000 clones in the sample, about 88% were seen once. The material sequenced was PBMCs. This receptor was identified in a woman in her twenties or thirties in good health and CMV-seronegative. The V call is TRBV11-2, the J call TRBJ2-5; 7 bases are shared with TRBD1. The CDR3 loop is CASSFSGGGETQYF. In DNA form, the CDR3 reads TGTGCCAGCAGCTTTTCAGGGGGTGGAGAGACCCAGTACTTC.